This note documents a single TCR beta chain sequence. Using a J-beta primer mix together with a sample-barcoded 5' primer, a second PCR was run for about 6 to 11 cycles. From the 5' RACE reads, TCRdb called clonotypes with MiXCR, one entry per CDR3 protein. The repertoire holds roughly 700,000 distinct CDR3 sequences, with about 30% as singletons. The data originate from a study of blood T cells in healthy people across ages. V gave up 5 bases and J gave up 7 bases; unmatched junction bases: 13. Germline V gene lookup returns CDR1 DFQATT and CDR2 SNEGSKA (reference sequence). This CDR3 has 15 residues.

The chain employs TRBV20-1 and TRBJ1-5; 8 nucleotides line up with TRBD1. The sequence came from an elderly woman in good health. What was sequenced was blood. CDR3 region: CSASEMTGVGQPQHF. The CDR3 nucleotides read TGCAGTGCTTCAGAAATGACAGGGGTCGGACAGCCCCAGCATTTT.